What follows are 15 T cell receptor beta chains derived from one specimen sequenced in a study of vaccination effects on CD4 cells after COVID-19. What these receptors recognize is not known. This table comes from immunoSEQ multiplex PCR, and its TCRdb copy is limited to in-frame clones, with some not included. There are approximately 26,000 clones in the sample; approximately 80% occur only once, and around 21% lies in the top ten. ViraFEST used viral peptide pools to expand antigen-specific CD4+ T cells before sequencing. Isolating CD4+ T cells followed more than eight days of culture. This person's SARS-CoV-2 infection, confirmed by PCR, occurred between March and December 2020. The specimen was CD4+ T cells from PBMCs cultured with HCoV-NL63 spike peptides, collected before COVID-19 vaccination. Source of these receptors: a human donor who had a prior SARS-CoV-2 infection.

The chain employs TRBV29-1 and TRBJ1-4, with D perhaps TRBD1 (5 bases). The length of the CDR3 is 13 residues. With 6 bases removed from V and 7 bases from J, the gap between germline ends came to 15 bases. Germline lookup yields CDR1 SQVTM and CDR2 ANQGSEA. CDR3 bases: TGCAGCGTGGGGGGGGTTAGCGGTGAAAAACTGTTTTTT. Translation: CSVGGVSGEKLFF.

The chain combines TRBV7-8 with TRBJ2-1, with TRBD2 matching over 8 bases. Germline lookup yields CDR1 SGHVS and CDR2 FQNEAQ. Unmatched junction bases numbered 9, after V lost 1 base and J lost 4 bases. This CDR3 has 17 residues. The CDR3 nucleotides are TGTGCCAGCAGCTTAGTTTTTCCACTAGCGGAGTACAATGAGCAGTTCTTC. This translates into CASSLVFPLAEYNEQFF.

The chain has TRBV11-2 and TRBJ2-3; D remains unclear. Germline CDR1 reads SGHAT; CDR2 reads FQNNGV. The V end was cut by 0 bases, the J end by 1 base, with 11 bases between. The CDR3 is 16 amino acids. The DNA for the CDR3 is TGTGCCAGCAGCTTAGAGGTGGCGGAAGGCACAGATACGCAGTATTTT. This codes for CASSLEVAEGTDTQYF. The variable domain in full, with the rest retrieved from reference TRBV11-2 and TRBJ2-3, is EAGVAQSPRYKIIEKRQSVAFWCNPISGHATLYWYQQILGQGPKLLIQFQNNGVVDDSQLPKDRFSAERLKGVDSTLKIQPAKLEDSAVYLCASSLEVAEGTDTQYFGPGTRLTVL.

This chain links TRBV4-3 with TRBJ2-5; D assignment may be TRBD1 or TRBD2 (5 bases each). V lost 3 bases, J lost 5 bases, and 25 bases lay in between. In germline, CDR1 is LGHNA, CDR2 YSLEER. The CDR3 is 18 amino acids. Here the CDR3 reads CASSHPPPGRPALETQYF. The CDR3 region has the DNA TGCGCCAGCAGCCACCCCCCACCGGGGCGCCCCGCCCTTGAGACCCAGTACTTC.

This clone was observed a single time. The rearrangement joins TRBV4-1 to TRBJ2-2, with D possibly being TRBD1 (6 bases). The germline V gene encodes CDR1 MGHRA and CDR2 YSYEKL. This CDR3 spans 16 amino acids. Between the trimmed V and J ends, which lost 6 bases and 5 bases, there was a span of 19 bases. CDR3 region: CASSTGFFEGTGELFF. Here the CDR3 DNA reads TGCGCCAGCAGTACAGGGTTTTTTGAGGGAACCGGGGAGCTGTTTTTT.

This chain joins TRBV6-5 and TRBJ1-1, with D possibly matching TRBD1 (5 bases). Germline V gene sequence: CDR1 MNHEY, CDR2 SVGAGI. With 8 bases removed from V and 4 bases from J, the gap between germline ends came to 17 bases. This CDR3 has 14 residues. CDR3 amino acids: CASLPHLGGTEAFF. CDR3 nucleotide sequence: TGTGCCAGCCTTCCGCACCTGGGGGGCACTGAAGCTTTCTTT.

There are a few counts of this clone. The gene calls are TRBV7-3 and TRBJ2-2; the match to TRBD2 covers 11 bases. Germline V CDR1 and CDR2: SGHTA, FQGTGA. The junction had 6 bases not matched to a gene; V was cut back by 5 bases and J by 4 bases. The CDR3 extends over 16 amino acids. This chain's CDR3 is CASSKIAGGITGELFF. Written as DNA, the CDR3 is TGTGCCAGCAGCAAGATAGCGGGGGGGATCACCGGGGAGCTGTTTTTT.

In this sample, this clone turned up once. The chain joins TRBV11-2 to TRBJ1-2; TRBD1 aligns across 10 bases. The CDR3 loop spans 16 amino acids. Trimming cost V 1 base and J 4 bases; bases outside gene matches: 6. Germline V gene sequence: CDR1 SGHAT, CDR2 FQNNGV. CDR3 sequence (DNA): TGTGCCAGCAGCTTAGTGACAGGGGGCCCCCTCTATGGCTACACCTTC. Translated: CASSLVTGGPLYGYTF.

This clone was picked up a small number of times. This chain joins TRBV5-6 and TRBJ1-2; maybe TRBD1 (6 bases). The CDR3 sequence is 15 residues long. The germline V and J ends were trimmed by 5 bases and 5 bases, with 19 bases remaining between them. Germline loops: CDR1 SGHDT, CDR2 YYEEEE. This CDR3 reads CASSWDGGFYYGYTF. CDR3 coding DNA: TGTGCCAGCAGTTGGGACGGGGGCTTCTATTATGGCTACACCTTC. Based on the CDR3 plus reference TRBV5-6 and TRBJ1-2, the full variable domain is DAGVTQSPTHLIKTRGQQVTLRCSPKSGHDTVSWYQQALGQGPQFIFQYYEEEERQRGNFPDRFSGHQFPNYSSELNVNALLLGDSALYLCASSWDGGFYYGYTFGSGTRLTVV.

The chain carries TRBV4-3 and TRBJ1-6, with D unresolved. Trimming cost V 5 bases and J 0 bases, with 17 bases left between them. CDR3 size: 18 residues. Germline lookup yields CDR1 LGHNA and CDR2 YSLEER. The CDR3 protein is CASSRVLPVSSYNSPLHF. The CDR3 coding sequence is TGCGCCAGCAGCAGAGTCCTCCCAGTCAGCTCCTATAATTCACCCCTCCACTTT.

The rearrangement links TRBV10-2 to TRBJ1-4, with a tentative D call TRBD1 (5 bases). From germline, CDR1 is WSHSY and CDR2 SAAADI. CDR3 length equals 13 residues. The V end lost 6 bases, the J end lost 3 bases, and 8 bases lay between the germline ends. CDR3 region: CASRGQANEKLFF. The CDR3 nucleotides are TGCGCCAGCAGGGGGCAGGCTAATGAAAAACTGTTTTTT.

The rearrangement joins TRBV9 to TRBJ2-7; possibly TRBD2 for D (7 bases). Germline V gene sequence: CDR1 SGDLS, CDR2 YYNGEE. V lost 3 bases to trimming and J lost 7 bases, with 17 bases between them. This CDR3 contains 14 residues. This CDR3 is CASSAASGGGEQYF. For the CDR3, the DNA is TGTGCCAGCAGCGCCGCTAGCGGAGGGGGGGAGCAGTACTTC.

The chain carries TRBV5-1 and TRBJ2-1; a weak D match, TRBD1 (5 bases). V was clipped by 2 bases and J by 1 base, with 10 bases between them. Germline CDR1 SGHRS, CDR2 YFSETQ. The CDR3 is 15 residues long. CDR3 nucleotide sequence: TGCGCCAGCAGCTTTATGTCAGGGTCCTACAATGAGCAGTTCTTC. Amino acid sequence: CASSFMSGSYNEQFF.

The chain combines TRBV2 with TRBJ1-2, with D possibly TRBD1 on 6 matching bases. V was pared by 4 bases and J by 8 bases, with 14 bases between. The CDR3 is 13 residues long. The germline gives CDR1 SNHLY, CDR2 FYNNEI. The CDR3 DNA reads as TGTGCCAGCAGTGGGATGGGGGCGCGGGGCTACACCTTC. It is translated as CASSGMGARGYTF.

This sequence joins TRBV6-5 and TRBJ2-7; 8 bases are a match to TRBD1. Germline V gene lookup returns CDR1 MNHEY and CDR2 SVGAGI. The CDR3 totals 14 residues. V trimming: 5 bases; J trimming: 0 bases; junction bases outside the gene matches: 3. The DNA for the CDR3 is TGTGCCAGCAGTCGGGACAGGCTCTCCTACGAGCAGTACTTC. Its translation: CASSRDRLSYEQYF.